The T cell receptor (beta chain) under discussion was sequenced for a study of siplizumab effects on memory and regulatory T cells. Study results and limitations: Both greater diversity than memory cells and a major contribution to the alloresponse seemed to characterize naive T cells.

The assay covered around 9.1 x 10^4 TCR templates per sample. Data came from immunoSEQ multiplex PCR; TCRdb stores just in-frame clones and leaves some out. The data contain 55,000 to 70,000 clones, 80% to 95% of them singletons. CDR3 length: 13 residues. V lost 5 bases and J lost 3, with 10 bases in between. Germline lookup yields CDR1 SEHNR and CDR2 FQNEAQ (reference sequence). Comment on this clone: Its matching antigen is unknown.

The chain is built from TRBV7-9 and TRBJ2-5; D gene ambiguous. This TCR derives from a human donor in good health. Sequenced material: CD8+ T cells sorted from blood. DNA of the CDR3: TGTGCCAGCAGCCAATATAACGAAGAGACCCAGTACTTC. Translation gives CASSQYNEETQYF.